This T cell receptor (beta chain) was found in a study of blood T cell repertoires in COVID-19. On the study more broadly: The study drew acute and convalescent COVID-19 samples from the United States, Italy and Spain.

As handled by the study authors: Using reference gene primer amplification, nucleated cell counts were estimated. Sequencing was performed with immunoSEQ multiplex PCR; in TCRdb, only in-frame clones are kept and a portion is missing. The V and J calls and clone size come from that table; D and trimming were worked out from the DNA. The sample consists of approximately 100,000 clones, 75% to 90% of them appearing once. The CDR3 has 14 amino acids. Germline V gene lookup returns CDR1 MNHEY and CDR2 SVGAGI. V was pared by 7 bases and J by 1 base, with 5 bases of the junction left unmatched. This TCR derives from a man older than 75 with acute or convalescent COVID-19. The sample consisted of peripheral blood. This chain uses TRBV6-5 with TRBJ1-1; 8 bases are a match to TRBD1. Here the CDR3 reads CASKPGQANTEAFF. CDR3 nucleotide sequence: TGTGCCAGCAAACCGGGACAGGCGAACACTGAAGCTTTCTTT.